A single sample gave rise to the 22 T cell receptor beta chains below, sequenced in a study of shared clonotypes between healthy human individuals. The repertoire was sequenced with immunoSEQ multiplex PCR; TCRdb's copy has only in-frame clones and lacks some. This table has 1.4 million to 1.5 million clones, roughly 96% appearing once. The sequenced sample was naive CD4+ T cells sorted from blood. Regarding subset: CD45RA+ positively selected. Every receptor here comes from a man younger than 40 in good health.

DNA of the CDR3: TGTGCCATCAGTGATCGGCGACAGGATAGCACAGATACGCAGTATTTT. It is translated as CAISDRRQDSTDTQYF. The gene calls are TRBV10-3 and TRBJ2-3; D is perhaps TRBD1 (6 bases). CDR1 is ENHRY, CDR2 SYGVKD, per germline. This CDR3 contains 16 residues. V lost 3 bases and J lost 0, with 13 bases in between.

In DNA form, the CDR3 reads TGTGCCAGCAGCCAAGGGTTGAGGGGAACGGGCGAGCAGTACTTC. Its translation: CASSQGLRGTGEQYF. The rearrangement uses TRBV5-6 and TRBJ2-7; D assignment may be TRBD1 or TRBD2 (5 bases each). Germline-derived CDR1 and CDR2 are SGHDT and YYEEEE. With 4 bases removed from V and 6 bases from J, the gap between germline ends came to 20 bases. CDR3 length: 15 amino acids.

The chain combines TRBV10-3 with TRBJ1-3; 9 nucleotides align to TRBD1. Germline-derived CDR1 and CDR2 are ENHRY and SYGVKD. The CDR3 extends over 15 amino acids. Trimming took 6 bases from V and 3 from J; bases not matched to a gene: 6. The CDR3 DNA is TGTGCCATCAGCCCCGGGACAGGGAATGGAAACACCATATATTTT. It yields the protein CAISPGTGNGNTIYF.

This clone was seen a single time. The V call is TRBV6-6, the J call TRBJ1-4; D is possibly TRBD1 (5 bases). The V end lost 7 bases, the J end lost 7 bases, and 10 bases lay between the germline ends. Germline values: CDR1 MNHNY, CDR2 SVGAGI (reference sequence). The CDR3 consists of 12 residues. The CDR3 DNA reads TGTGCCAGCAAGGGCAGGGCTGAAAAACTGTTTTTT. Amino acid sequence: CASKGRAEKLFF.

The gene calls are TRBV18 and TRBJ2-1; tentative D call: TRBD2 (6 bases). The CDR3 sequence is 19 residues long. CDR1 and CDR2 (germline): KGHSH, LQKENI. Trimming cost V 3 bases and J 3 bases, with 24 bases left between them. The CDR3 sequence is CASSPGMTRLATNYNEQFF. Here the CDR3 DNA reads TGTGCCAGCTCACCCGGAATGACGAGGCTAGCGACAAACTACAATGAGCAGTTCTTC. The full variable domain, completed using reference TRBV18 and TRBJ2-1, is NAGVMQNPRHLVRRRGQEARLRCSPMKGHSHVYWYRQLPEEGLKFMVYLQKENIIDESGMPKERFSAEFPKEGPSILRIQQVVRGDSAAYFCASSPGMTRLATNYNEQFFGPGTRLTVL.

This chain joins TRBV4-3 and TRBJ2-2; TRBD1 matches at 8 bases. Germline V lookup: CDR1 LGHNA, CDR2 YSLEER. There are 15 residues in the CDR3. Trimming took 5 bases from V and 0 from J; bases not matched to a gene: 2. This CDR3 is CASSNRGTNTGELFF. The CDR3 DNA reads as TGCGCCAGCAGCAACAGGGGGACGAACACCGGGGAGCTGTTTTTT.

This chain links TRBV10-3 with TRBJ1-4; a weak D match, TRBD1 (6 bases). Trimming left V 10 bases short and J 0 bases short, with 15 bases between. The CDR3 length is 15 residues. The germline V gene encodes CDR1 ENHRY and CDR2 SYGVKD. The CDR3 here is CASSGQPATNEKLFF. Here the CDR3 DNA reads TGTGCCAGCAGCGGACAGCCTGCAACTAATGAAAAACTGTTTTTT.

The CDR3 region has the DNA TGTGCCAGCAGTTCCCTTAGCGGGAGGCCGTACAATGAGCAGTTCTTC. Protein sequence: CASSSLSGRPYNEQFF. V gene TRBV6-5 combines with J gene TRBJ2-1, with 10 bases aligning to TRBD2. Germline lookup yields CDR1 MNHEY and CDR2 SVGAGI. This CDR3 spans 16 amino acids. Unmatched junction bases numbered 7, after V lost 4 bases and J lost 4 bases.

The V gene is TRBV29-1, the J gene TRBJ2-1; TRBD2 might be the D (7 bases). Trimming shortened V by 7 bases and J by 1 base, and 17 bases separated the two germline ends. Germline values: CDR1 SQVTM, CDR2 ANQGSEA. The CDR3 runs 15 residues. The CDR3 nucleotides are TGCAGCGGACTCGGCGGGGGCGAGTCCTACAATGAGCAGTTCTTC. Protein sequence: CSGLGGGESYNEQFF.

V is TRBV30 and J is TRBJ1-2; TRBD1 aligns across 7 bases. V shed 7 bases and J 3 bases; nucleotides not matched to a gene: 14. Germline CDR1 GTSNPN, CDR2 SVGIG (reference sequence). This CDR3 has 15 residues. CDR3 DNA: TGTGCCTTCTCAATCCGGACAGGAAAACACTATGGCTACACCTTC. Its translation is CAFSIRTGKHYGYTF.

The J gene is TRBJ1-1, the V gene TRBV7-2, with D hard to call. Trimming pared 5 bases from V and 0 bases from J, leaving 10 bases between. The length of the CDR3 is 14 residues. Germline loops: CDR1 SGHTA, CDR2 FQGNSA. CDR3 protein: CASSPPIVNTEAFF. The CDR3, as DNA: TGTGCCAGCAGCCCCCCGATTGTGAACACTGAAGCTTTCTTT.

This clone was detected once. The V and J genes are TRBV28 and TRBJ1-4; no clear D gene. The CDR3 runs to 18 residues. Germline loops: CDR1 MDHEN, CDR2 SYDVKM. The V gene lost 7 bases and the J gene lost 12 bases, with 33 bases spanning the gap. The CDR3 region has the DNA TGTGCCAGCAACCCCCAGGTTGGCGGGGTGGCCTCCCTGAAGGAACTGTTTTTT. Translated: CASNPQVGGVASLKELFF.

The chain has TRBV28 and TRBJ2-1; D gene uncertain. Germline assignment: CDR1 MDHEN and CDR2 SYDVKM. The CDR3 runs to 12 residues. Trimming shortened V by 3 bases and J by 6 bases, and 6 bases separated the two germline ends. For the CDR3, the DNA is TGTGCCAGCAGTTTCGGCAGCAATGAGCAGTTCTTC. Encoded protein: CASSFGSNEQFF.

The J gene is TRBJ2-7, the V gene TRBV19; either TRBD1 or TRBD2 may supply D (7 bases each). The germline V gene has CDR1 LNHDA and CDR2 SQIVND (reference sequence). CDR3 length: 15 amino acids. V lost 6 bases to trimming and J lost 0 bases, with 15 bases between them. The CDR3 loop is CASSSQGTTSYEQYF. In DNA form, the CDR3 reads TGTGCCAGTAGCTCACAGGGGACTACCTCCTACGAGCAGTACTTC.

The rearrangement uses TRBV5-1 and TRBJ2-6; TRBD1 matches 7 bases. The ends lost 0 bases at V and 0 bases at J; junction bases unmatched: 3. This CDR3 is 17 amino acids long. Germline loops: CDR1 SGHRS, CDR2 YFSETQ. The CDR3 coding sequence is TGCGCCAGCAGCTTGGCCGCAGGGGGCTCTGGGGCCAACGTCCTGACTTTC. This codes for CASSLAAGGSGANVLTF.

This chain connects TRBV19 to TRBJ2-4; 9 nucleotides match TRBD1. V lost 3 bases, J lost 1 base, and 7 bases stayed unmatched. Germline assignment: CDR1 LNHDA and CDR2 SQIVND (reference sequence). The CDR3 is 17 residues long. Written as DNA, the CDR3 is TGTGCCAGTAGTATTGAACAGGGGGCTGGGGCCAAAAACATTCAGTACTTC. It is translated as CASSIEQGAGAKNIQYF.

The chain carries TRBV9 and TRBJ2-1; the match to TRBD1 covers 9 bases. Trimming cost V 3 bases and J 3 bases; bases outside gene matches: 4. CDR1 is SGDLS and CDR2 is YYNGEE in the germline V gene. There are 15 residues in the CDR3. CDR3 amino acids: CASSEQGAGYNEQFF. The CDR3 nucleotides are TGTGCCAGCAGCGAACAGGGGGCTGGCTACAATGAGCAGTTCTTC.

V and J are TRBV7-2 and TRBJ2-7; 11 bases agree with TRBD2. The CDR3 totals 16 residues. Unmatched junction bases numbered 7, after V lost 2 bases and J lost 4 bases. The germline V gene has CDR1 SGHTA and CDR2 FQGNSA. Here the CDR3 reads CASSLPTSGRWYEQYF. The DNA for the CDR3 is TGTGCCAGCAGCTTACCCACTAGCGGGAGATGGTACGAGCAGTACTTC.

To note about this clone: Additional DNA sequences in this sample encode the identical CDR3. The chain carries TRBV18 and TRBJ1-5; 7 nucleotides align to TRBD1. The CDR3 spans 14 residues. The germline V gene has CDR1 KGHSH and CDR2 LQKENI. Trimming removed 3 bases from V and 3 bases from J; junction bases left unmatched: 2. DNA of the CDR3: TGTGCCAGCTCACCCGACAGGGTCAATCAGCCCCAGCATTTT. Protein: CASSPDRVNQPQHF.

The chain links TRBV21-1 to TRBJ1-2; whether TRBD1, the table's D call, matches the DNA was not checked. TRBV21-1 has pseudogene status. The CDR3 consists of 15 residues. The CDR3 reads CASAGGTGRFYGYTF. CDR3 nucleotide sequence: TGTGCCAGCGCAGGCGGGACAGGGCGATTCTATGGCTACACCTTC.

The chain couples TRBV5-1 to TRBJ2-3, with 7 bases matching TRBD1. V trimming: 0 bases; J trimming: 2 bases; junction bases outside the gene matches: 15. Germline V gene sequence: CDR1 SGHRS, CDR2 YFSETQ. The CDR3 runs 19 residues. CDR3: CASSLGWDRMRHNTDTQYF. CDR3 bases: TGCGCCAGCAGCTTGGGTTGGGACAGAATGAGACACAACACAGATACGCAGTATTTT.

Concerning this clone itself: The same CDR3 arises from other DNA sequences in this sample as well. This chain joins TRBV5-1 and TRBJ2-5, with unresolved D. Germline V lookup: CDR1 SGHRS, CDR2 YFSETQ. V was cut by 0 bases and J by 1 base, with 7 bases left in between. The CDR3 sequence is 14 residues long. CDR3 DNA: TGCGCCAGCAGCTTGGGGACGCTCCAAGAGACCCAGTACTTC. Its translation: CASSLGTLQETQYF.